The 30 T cell receptor beta chains below come from one sample, sequenced in a study of T cells expressing NK-cell markers. No DNA is given; TCRdb re-called the 5' RACE reads and lists each CDR3 protein once. Its table records 300,000 to 500,000 distinct CDR3 sequences. Sequencing was performed on blood T cells: a sorted CD56 or NKG2C T cell subset, CD4+ or CD8+ T cells, or bulk PBMC T cells (not recorded which). These receptors all stem from a woman aged 45-65 years in good health.

V and J are TRBV10-1 and TRBJ2-5; TCRdb proposes TRBD1, but this gene call is untestable without DNA. CDR3 length equals 13 residues. The germline V gene has CDR1 WNHNN and CDR2 SYGVQD (reference sequence). The CDR3 loop is CATQRGAAETQYF.

The chain uses TRBV15 and TRBJ2-3. This CDR3 spans 15 amino acids. The V gene's germline CDR1 is LNHNV and CDR2 YYDKDF (reference sequence). The CDR3 loop is CATSRDQTSADTQYF. Filled out from reference TRBV15 and TRBJ2-3, the complete variable domain reads DAMVIQNPRYQVTQFGKPVTLSCSQTLNHNVMYWYQQKSSQAPKLLFHYYDKDFNNEADTPDNFQSRRPNTSFCFLDIRSPGLGDTAMYLCATSRDQTSADTQYFGPGTRLTVL.

The CDR3 here is CSVPRGYTGELFF. The rearrangement joins TRBV29-1 to TRBJ2-2; as DNA is missing, the TRBD2 call by TCRdb cannot be tested. The CDR3 loop spans 13 amino acids. The V gene's germline CDR1 is SQVTM and CDR2 ANQGSEA.

The rearrangement uses TRBV3-1 and TRBJ1-4. The CDR3 is 13 amino acids. Germline lookup yields CDR1 LGHDT and CDR2 YNNKEL (reference sequence). The CDR3: CASSHRSKEKLFF. The whole variable domain, remainder taken from reference TRBV3-1 and TRBJ1-4, is DTAVSQTPKYLVTQMGNDKSIKCEQNLGHDTMYWYKQDSKKFLKIMFSYNNKELIINETVPNRFSPKSPDKAHLNLHINSLELGDSAVYFCASSHRSKEKLFFGSGTQLSVL.

This chain connects TRBV7-6 to TRBJ2-1; TCRdb picks TRBD2, but there is no DNA to check that call. The CDR3 is made up of 17 amino acids. CDR1 SGHVS and CDR2 FNYEAQ come from the germline V gene. CDR3 protein: CASSLRTSGTGYNEQFF.

The V and J genes are TRBV19 and TRBJ2-1; the TCRdb call, TRBD2, lacks DNA for checking. The CDR3 loop spans 14 amino acids. Per the germline V gene, CDR1 is LNHDA and CDR2 is SQIVND (reference sequence). This chain's CDR3 is CASSHGGRAAEQFF.

The rearrangement joins TRBV20-1 to TRBJ2-1; TCRdb names TRBD2, which stays unverified in the absence of DNA. CDR1 DFQATT and CDR2 SNEGSKA come from the germline V gene (reference sequence). The CDR3 has 14 residues. The CDR3 spells CSATTSGFRDEQFF.

CDR3: CSARAGPMNTEAFF. J is TRBJ1-1 and V is TRBV20-1. This CDR3 spans 14 amino acids. CDR1 and CDR2 (germline): DFQATT, SNEGSKA (reference sequence).

CDR3 sequence reads: CASSRGLREENEQFF. V usage is TRBV9 and J usage is TRBJ2-1; TCRdb proposes TRBD2, but this gene call is untestable without DNA. Germline assignment: CDR1 SGDLS and CDR2 YYNGEE. The CDR3 is 15 residues long.

The rearrangement links TRBV3-1 to TRBJ2-1. CDR1 is LGHDT, CDR2 YNNKEL, per germline (reference sequence). This CDR3 comprises 15 residues. The CDR3 protein is CASSQGGGWINEQFF.

The V call is TRBV4-1, the J call TRBJ2-3; TCRdb picks TRBD1, but there is no DNA to check that call. Per the germline V gene, CDR1 is MGHRA and CDR2 is YSYEKL. The CDR3 runs to 23 residues. CDR3 region: CASSRIQLKSTEKDRGLTDTQYF.

The chain uses TRBV25-1 and TRBJ1-6; absent DNA, TCRdb's TRBD1 call cannot be checked. The CDR3 extends over 15 amino acids. The germline CDR1 and CDR2 sequences are MGHDK and SYGVNS. This chain's CDR3 is CASSEGGRRNSPLHF.

The CDR3 spells CASSYRGLAGFYEQYF. The J gene is TRBJ2-7, the V gene TRBV6-5; there is no DNA to check the TCRdb D call of TRBD2. Germline V gives CDR1 MNHEY, CDR2 SVGAGI. This CDR3 is built from 16 residues.

The chain has TRBV11-2 and TRBJ2-3. The CDR3 length is 13 residues. CDR1 SGHAT and CDR2 FQNNGV come from the germline V gene. The CDR3 region is CASRRLGTDTQYF.

The chain recombines TRBV13 with TRBJ1-1; TCRdb picks TRBD1, but there is no DNA to check that call. CDR1 and CDR2 (germline): PRHDT, FYEKMQ (reference sequence). The CDR3 is 12 amino acids. The CDR3 reads CASSPPDRRPFF. Filled out from reference TRBV13 and TRBJ1-1, the complete variable domain reads AAGVIQSPRHLIKEKRETATLKCYPIPRHDTVYWYQQGPGQDPQFLISFYEKMQSDKGSIPDRFSAQQFSDYHSELNMSSLELGDSALYFCASSPPDRRPFFGQGTRLTVV.

The chain combines TRBV7-2 with TRBJ2-5; checking the TCRdb D call of TRBD1 is not possible without DNA. Germline assignment: CDR1 SGHTA and CDR2 FQGNSA. The CDR3 is 13 residues long. The CDR3 loop reads CASSFDPSETQYF.

The chain is built from TRBV12-3 or TRBV12-4 and TRBJ2-3; without DNA, the TCRdb call of TRBD1 cannot be checked. The CDR3 totals 16 residues. The CDR3 region is CASSPPGQGFTDTQYF.

The chain links TRBV2 to TRBJ2-1; TCRdb selects TRBD2, and the lack of DNA leaves this call unchecked. Per the germline V gene, CDR1 is SNHLY and CDR2 is FYNNEI. The CDR3 contains 14 residues. The CDR3 sequence is CASSGPSSGGEQFF.

This chain connects TRBV3-1 to TRBJ2-1; TCRdb proposes TRBD1, but this gene call is untestable without DNA. Germline V gene sequence: CDR1 LGHDT, CDR2 YNNKEL (reference sequence). The CDR3 loop spans 17 amino acids. Here the CDR3 reads CASSQGLTGVSYNEQFF.

J is TRBJ2-3 and V is TRBV12-3 or TRBV12-4. The CDR3 is 11 amino acids. The CDR3 is CASQRTDTQYF.

The genes are TRBV12-3 or TRBV12-4 and TRBJ1-1. This CDR3 has 13 residues. CDR3 amino acids: CASSFNEGTEAFF.

The chain is built from TRBV5-1 and TRBJ2-5; without DNA, the TCRdb call of TRBD2 cannot be checked. The CDR3 extends over 18 amino acids. CDR1 and CDR2 (germline): SGHRS, YFSETQ. CDR3 loop: CASSLVGGTSGTKETQYF. The complete variable domain, with remaining parts taken from reference TRBV5-1 and TRBJ2-5, reads KAGVTQTPRYLIKTRGQQVTLSCSPISGHRSVSWYQQTPGQGLQFLFEYFSETQRNKGNFPGRFSGRQFSNSRSEMNVSTLELGDSALYLCASSLVGGTSGTKETQYFGPGTRLLVL.

The CDR3: CASILVAGSLNTGELFF. The chain has TRBV12-3 or TRBV12-4 and TRBJ2-2; lacking DNA, the TRBD2 call made by TCRdb goes unchecked. The CDR3 consists of 17 residues.

V usage is TRBV6-1 and J usage is TRBJ2-3; TCRdb picks TRBD2, but there is no DNA to check that call. Per the germline V gene, CDR1 is MNHNS and CDR2 is SASEGT. CDR3 size: 17 residues. CDR3 sequence: CASSSLSGGFSTDTQYF.

V is TRBV24-1 and J is TRBJ2-3; TCRdb's D gene call, TRBD2, goes unchecked for lack of DNA. The CDR3 consists of 14 residues. Germline lookup yields CDR1 KGHDR and CDR2 SFDVKD. The CDR3 spells CATKGTSGTDTQYF.

The rearrangement joins TRBV7-9 to TRBJ2-7; TCRdb indicates TRBD1, and absent DNA this call remains unverified. The germline V gene has CDR1 SEHNR and CDR2 FQNEAQ (reference sequence). The CDR3 is 14 amino acids. CDR3 region: CASSLDPGPYEQYF.

This chain links TRBV19 with TRBJ1-1; no DNA is available, so the TRBD1 call from TCRdb remains unchecked. This CDR3 has 17 amino acids. Germline V gene sequence: CDR1 LNHDA, CDR2 SQIVND (reference sequence). The CDR3 sequence: CASSISGGQGGNTEAFF. Full variable domain (missing parts from reference TRBV19 and TRBJ1-1): DGGITQSPKYLFRKEGQNVTLSCEQNLNHDAMYWYRQDPGQGLRLIYYSQIVNDFQKGDIAEGYSVSREKKESFPLTVTSAQKNPTAFYLCASSISGGQGGNTEAFFGQGTRLTVV.

J is TRBJ2-5 and V is TRBV5-1. The CDR3 sequence is 17 residues long. CDR1 is SGHRS and CDR2 is YFSETQ in the germline V gene. This CDR3 is CASSLDGSWQVQETQYF.

The gene calls are TRBV5-1 and TRBJ2-3; TCRdb names TRBD1, which stays unverified in the absence of DNA. The CDR3 is 13 residues long. Germline V lookup: CDR1 SGHRS, CDR2 YFSETQ. CDR3 sequence: CASRIEGTDTQYF. The variable domain in full, completed from reference TRBV5-1 and TRBJ2-3, reads KAGVTQTPRYLIKTRGQQVTLSCSPISGHRSVSWYQQTPGQGLQFLFEYFSETQRNKGNFPGRFSGRQFSNSRSEMNVSTLELGDSALYLCASRIEGTDTQYFGPGTRLTVL.

V gene TRBV12-5 combines with J gene TRBJ1-2; lacking DNA, the TRBD1 call made by TCRdb goes unchecked. Germline CDR1 is LGHNT and CDR2 is FRNRAP. The CDR3 runs 15 residues. The CDR3 here is CASGLVLGAGYGYTF.